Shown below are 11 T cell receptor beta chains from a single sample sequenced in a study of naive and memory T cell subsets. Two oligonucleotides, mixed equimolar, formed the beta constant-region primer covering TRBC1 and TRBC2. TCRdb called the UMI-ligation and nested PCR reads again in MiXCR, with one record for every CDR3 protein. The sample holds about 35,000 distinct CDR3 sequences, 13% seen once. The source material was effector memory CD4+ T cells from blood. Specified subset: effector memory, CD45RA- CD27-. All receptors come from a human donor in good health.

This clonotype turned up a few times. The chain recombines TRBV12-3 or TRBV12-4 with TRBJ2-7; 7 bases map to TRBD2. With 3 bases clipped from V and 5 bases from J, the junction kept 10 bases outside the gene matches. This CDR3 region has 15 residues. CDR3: CASSFMVGRGDEQYF. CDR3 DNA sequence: TGTGCCAGCAGTTTTATGGTCGGTCGGGGGGACGAGCAGTACTTC.

The CDR3 is CASSLESRGGGGNQPQHF. The CDR3 region has the DNA TGTGCCAGCAGCTTAGAATCAAGGGGGGGCGGTGGCAATCAGCCCCAGCATTTT. J is TRBJ1-5 and V is TRBV7-8; the D gene is possibly TRBD1 (6 bases). Germline CDR1 reads SGHVS; CDR2 reads FQNEAQ. This CDR3 contains 18 residues. The V end was cut by 1 base, the J end by 2 bases, with 18 bases between.

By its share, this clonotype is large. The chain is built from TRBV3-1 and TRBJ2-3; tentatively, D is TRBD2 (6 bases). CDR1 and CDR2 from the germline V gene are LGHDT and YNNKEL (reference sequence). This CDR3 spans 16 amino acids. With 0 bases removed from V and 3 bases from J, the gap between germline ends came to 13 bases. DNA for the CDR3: TGTGCCAGCAGCCAAGATCTATGGGGGAGGACAGATACGCAGTATTTT. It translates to CASSQDLWGRTDTQYF.

CDR3 in amino acids: CATSRDPRTDEQYF. The CDR3, as DNA: TGTGCCACCAGCAGAGATCCCAGGACGGACGAGCAGTACTTC. The V and J genes are TRBV15 and TRBJ2-7; D is uncertain. CDR3 length: 14 amino acids. CDR1 and CDR2 from the germline V gene are LNHNV and YYDKDF (reference sequence). The V end was cut by 0 bases, the J end by 5 bases, with 11 bases between.

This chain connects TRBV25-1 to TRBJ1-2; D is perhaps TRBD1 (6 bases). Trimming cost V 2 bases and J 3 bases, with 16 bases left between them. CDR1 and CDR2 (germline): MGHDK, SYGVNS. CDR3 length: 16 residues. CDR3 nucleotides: TGTGCCAGCAGTGAAGGGGGGCTGGTGGGTTACTATGGCTACACCTTC. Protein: CASSEGGLVGYYGYTF.

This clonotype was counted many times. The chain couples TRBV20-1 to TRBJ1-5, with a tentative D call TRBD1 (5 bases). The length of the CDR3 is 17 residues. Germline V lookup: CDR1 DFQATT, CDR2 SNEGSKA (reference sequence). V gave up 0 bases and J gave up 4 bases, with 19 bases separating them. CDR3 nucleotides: TGCAGTGCTAGAGATCCGGGACGAAGTTTAAGGAATCAGCCCCAGCATTTT. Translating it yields CSARDPGRSLRNQPQHF.

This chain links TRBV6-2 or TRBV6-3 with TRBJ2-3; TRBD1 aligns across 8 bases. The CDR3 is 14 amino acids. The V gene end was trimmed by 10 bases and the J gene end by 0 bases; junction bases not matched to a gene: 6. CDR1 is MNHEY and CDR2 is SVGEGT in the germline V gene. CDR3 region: CATDRGGSTDTQYF. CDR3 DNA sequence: TGTGCCACCGACAGGGGAGGCAGCACAGATACGCAGTATTTT.

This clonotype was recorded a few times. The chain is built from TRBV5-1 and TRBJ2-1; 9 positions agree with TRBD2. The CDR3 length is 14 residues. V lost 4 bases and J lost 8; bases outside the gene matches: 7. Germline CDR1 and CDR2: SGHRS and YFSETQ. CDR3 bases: TGCGCCAGCAGCCCCGGACTAGCGCGCGATGAGCAGTTCTTC. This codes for CASSPGLARDEQFF.

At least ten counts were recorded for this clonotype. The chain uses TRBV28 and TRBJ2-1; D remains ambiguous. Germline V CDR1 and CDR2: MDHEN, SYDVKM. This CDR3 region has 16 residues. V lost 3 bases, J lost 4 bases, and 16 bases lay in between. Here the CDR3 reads CASSFAATVLYNEQFF. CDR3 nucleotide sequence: TGTGCCAGCAGTTTTGCAGCGACGGTCTTGTACAATGAGCAGTTCTTC.

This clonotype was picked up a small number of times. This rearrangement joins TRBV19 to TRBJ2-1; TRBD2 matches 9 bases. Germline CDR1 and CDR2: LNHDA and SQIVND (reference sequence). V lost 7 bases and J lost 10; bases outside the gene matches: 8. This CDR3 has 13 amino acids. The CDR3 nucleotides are TGTGCCAGTACTTCGCGGGAGGGCCTCGAGCAGTTCTTC. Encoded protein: CASTSREGLEQFF.

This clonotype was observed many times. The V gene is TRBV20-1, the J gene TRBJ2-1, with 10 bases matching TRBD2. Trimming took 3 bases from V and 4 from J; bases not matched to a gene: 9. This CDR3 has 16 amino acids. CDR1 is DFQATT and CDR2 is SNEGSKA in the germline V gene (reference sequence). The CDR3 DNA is TGCAGTGCTAGCCCCGTAACTAGCGGGATTTACAATGAGCAGTTCTTC. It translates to CSASPVTSGIYNEQFF.